This T cell receptor beta chain was retrieved from a study of T cells in tuberculosis (dated by TCRdb to between 2017 and 2018). A note on the overall study: The study combined CD1B tetramers and high-throughput TCR immunosequencing to characterize T cells specific for the mycobacterial lipid antigen glucose monomycolate (GMM). General study outcomes and caveats: T cells that bind the CD1B-GMM tetramer with low affinity may have been missed by the stringent sort gate.

Because TCR-alpha and TCR-beta chains were sequenced unpaired, no chain pairing information was available. TCR libraries were generated with the immunoSEQ multiplex PCR assay, using TCR-beta and/or TCR-alpha/delta assays for each sample. Amplified TCR libraries were sequenced on the Illumina high-throughput platform. Under the source paper's analysis protocol: Clustering and dimensionality reduction were performed using pairwise TCRdist distances among GMM-specific receptors from ex vivo sorted or in vitro expanded T cells. Sequence motifs defined by gene usage and CDR3 content were checked for enrichment by comparing tetramer-positive and tetramer-negative populations. The table was pulled from immuneACCESS by TCRdb, which kept in-frame rearrangements only. Such tables lose some clones; where checked, under half of the loss comes from unresolved V genes, and the rest has no known cause. The V and J calls and the clone size are those of that table, but D and trimming were determined from the DNA. The sample contains about 58,000 clones, 88% of them found a single time. The ten largest make up around a fifth of the sample.

V is cut back by 6 bases and J by 3 bases, with 7 bases in the junction unmatched. Counted from cysteine to phenylalanine, this CDR3 has 15 amino acids. Here the CDR3 DNA is all that survives: 45 bases in frame from base 1. Per the germline V gene, MNHNS is the CDR1 and SASEGT is the CDR2. Thawed, overnight-rested PBMC were stained with GMM-loaded CD1B tetramer, a Live/Dead dye and anti-CD3, then sorted on a FACS Aria II. CD1B tetramers were loaded with C32 glucose monomycolate purified from Rhodococcus equi. Before cryopreservation, the PBMC used for tetramer sorting had been depleted of CD14-expressing monocytes as part of a separate study. About 100,000 tetramer-negative cells were sorted from each donor and analyzed alongside the tetramer-positive cells. GMM-loaded CD1B tetramers were used to sort antigen-specific T cells from four healthy South African adults. This clone was observed a single time. No much larger clone exists at a distance of one base, and base qualities are not known.

This receptor was identified in an adult woman with latent tuberculosis. Sequenced material: CD1b-GMM tetramer-negative cells sorted from PBMCs. The meaning of the sample's cell subset or site label: T cells not binding CD1B-GMM tetramer, sorted from same donor. The chain joins TRBV6-1 to TRBJ2-7; 11 bases in the junction line up with TRBD1. CDR3 reads: CASSRRTGGFYEQYF. Here is the DNA: TGTGCCAGCAGCCGGCGGACAGGGGGCTTCTACGAGCAGTACTTC.